A selection of T cell receptor beta chains follows, all from one sample in a study of control samples from healthy donors and cancer patients. Repertoires were generated with immunoSEQ multiplex PCR, while TCRdb's copy carries only in-frame clones and drops some. The data show about 98,000 clones, 70% to 80% seen once. Specimen: blood. Receptors were obtained from a woman aged 30 to 39 in good health. CDR3s include the opening cysteine and the closing phenylalanine or tryptophan. Fields, in order: D gene, V gene, clone size, J gene, CDR3 DNA, CDR3 protein. A D gene is named only where the DNA matches it firmly. Not every row has a clone size; where given, it reads once, few, many or a size class.

NA	TRBV12-3/TRBV12-4	NA	TRBJ2-7	TGTGCCAGCAGTTTAGGGGGTAGGGTCGAGCAGTACTTC	CASSLGGRVEQYF
NA	TRBV9	NA	TRBJ1-2	TGTGCCAGCAACTTAGGAACCGGGGGTGACTATGGCTACACCTTC	CASNLGTGGDYGYTF
NA	TRBV5-1	NA	TRBJ1-4	TGCGCCAGCAGCTTCGGCGGATCCGTTTATGAACTGTTTTTT	CASSFGGSVYELFF
TRBD1	TRBV5-1	NA	TRBJ2-5	TGCGCCAGCAGCTTGACAGGGGGCGCTGGGGGAGAGACCCAGTACTTC	CASSLTGGAGGETQYF
NA	TRBV5-4	NA	TRBJ2-5	TGTGCCAGCAGCTTGGCCGGACTGGGAGAAGAGACCCAGTACTTC	CASSLAGLGEETQYF
NA	TRBV3-1/TRBV3-2	few	TRBJ1-2	TGTGCCAGCAGCCATATCGACAGATATGGCTACACCTTC	CASSHIDRYGYTF
TRBD1	TRBV2	once	TRBJ1-2	TGTGCCAGCAGTGGATACAGGGGTCCTAACTATGGCTACACCTTC	CASSGYRGPNYGYTF
TRBD2	TRBV11-2	NA	TRBJ2-7	TGTGCCAGCAGCAGGACTAGCGGGGGGGCCTACGAGCAGTACTTC	CASSRTSGGAYEQYF
NA	TRBV6-4	NA	TRBJ2-1	TGTGCCAGCAGTGACTCGAGGAGATCTGAGCAGTTCTTC	CASSDSRRSEQFF
NA	TRBV29-1	NA	TRBJ1-2	TGCAGCGTTGAAGTAGGGCAGCAAGGCTACACCTTC	CSVEVGQQGYTF
TRBD2	TRBV20-1	NA	TRBJ2-1	TGCAGTGCTAGAGGGACTAGCATGGAGTTCTTC	CSARGTSMEFF
NA	TRBV10-1	NA	TRBJ1-2	TGCGCCAGCAGTGAGACAGACGGAGACTACACCTTC	CASSETDGDYTF
TRBD1	TRBV12-3/TRBV12-4	NA	TRBJ1-2	TGTGCCAGCAGCGACAGGGACTCCTATGGCTACACCTTC	CASSDRDSYGYTF
TRBD1	TRBV5-1	NA	TRBJ1-1	TGCGCCAGCAGCTTGACAACCGGGACAGGGTTAGCTTTCTTT	CASSLTTGTGLAFF
TRBD1	TRBV9	NA	TRBJ2-1	TGTGCCAGCAGCACAGGGGACAACGGTGAGCAGTTCTTC	CASSTGDNGEQFF
NA	TRBV2	NA	TRBJ1-3	TGTGCCAGCAGTGAAGCGGGCACCCCCGGAAACACCATATATTTT	CASSEAGTPGNTIYF
NA	TRBV30	once	TRBJ1-6	TGTGCTATAGGGGACTCATCGTCGGGTTCACCCCTCCACTTT	CAIGDSSSGSPLHF
NA	TRBV5-4	NA	TRBJ1-1	TGTGCCAGCAGCGGTAATACGGGTGAAGCTTTCTTT	CASSGNTGEAFF
TRBD1	TRBV23-1	once	TRBJ1-2	TGCGCCAGCAGTCAATCGACCCGGGACAGAGGCCCACCATCATATTTGGGCTACACCTTC	CASSQSTRDRGPPSYLGYTF
TRBD1	TRBV4-3	NA	TRBJ2-7	TGCGCCAGCAGCCAAGACCTCAGGACAGGGTCCGAGCAGTACTTC	CASSQDLRTGSEQYF
NA	TRBV6-6	NA	TRBJ1-6	TGTGCCAGCAGTTACAGGGAGGTGAATTCACCCCTCCACTTT	CASSYREVNSPLHF
NA	TRBV9	NA	TRBJ2-5	TGTGCCAGCAGCGCGGGGGAGGGGGTAAGGCAGACCCAGTACTTC	CASSAGEGVRQTQYF
NA	TRBV3-1/TRBV3-2	NA	TRBJ2-2	TGTGCCAGCAGCCAAGTGGCCCGGAAGAACACCGGGGAGCTGTTTTTT	CASSQVARKNTGELFF
TRBD1	TRBV10-2	NA	TRBJ1-1	TGCGCCAGCAGTGAGAACAGGGGAGCTGAAGCTTTCTTT	CASSENRGAEAFF
NA	TRBV6-5	NA	TRBJ1-4	TGTGCTAGCCGGGTCCCTGGGGGTGAAAAACTGTTTTTT	CASRVPGGEKLFF
NA	TRBV5-6	NA	TRBJ1-1	TGTGCCAGCAGCAGCCCGGGACGGTCGAACACTGAAGCTTTCTTT	CASSSPGRSNTEAFF
NA	TRBV24-1	NA	TRBJ1-5	TGTGCCACCAGTCTAGGAAATAGCAATCAGCCCCAGCATTTT	CATSLGNSNQPQHF
TRBD2	TRBV9	NA	TRBJ2-1	TGTGCCAGCAGCACCCGGACCGGACTAGATAGCTCCTACAATGAGCAGTTCTTC	CASSTRTGLDSSYNEQFF
TRBD1	TRBV5-1	few	TRBJ2-7	TGCGCCAGCAGCTTGGCTCGGACAGGGTCCCACGAGCAGTACTTC	CASSLARTGSHEQYF
NA	TRBV7-3	NA	TRBJ2-3	TGTGCCAGCAGCCACGGGCGAATCACAGATACGCAGTATTTT	CASSHGRITDTQYF
TRBD1	TRBV2	NA	TRBJ1-2	TGTGCCAGCAGTTCTAAACAGGGGGGCTATGGCTACACCTTC	CASSSKQGGYGYTF
NA	TRBV6-6	once	TRBJ1-1	TGTGCCAGCAGTTACACGCGAAGGGACCCTGGTTGGGCTTTCTTT	CASSYTRRDPGWAFF
NA	TRBV11-2	NA	TRBJ1-2	TGTGCCAGCAGCTTAGATAACGGGTATGGGGCAGCTAACTATGGCTACACCTTC	CASSLDNGYGAANYGYTF
NA	TRBV5-1	NA	TRBJ1-1	TGCGCCAGCAGCCAAGGGGGGGCTATCCCTGAAGCTTTCTTT	CASSQGGAIPEAFF
TRBD1	TRBV5-6	few	TRBJ2-7	TGTGCCAGCAGCTTGGAAGGGGGCAGGTACGAGCAGTACTTC	CASSLEGGRYEQYF
TRBD2	TRBV29-1	few	TRBJ2-4	TGCAGCGTTGAAGGGACTAGCGGCACCAAAAACATTCAGTACTTC	CSVEGTSGTKNIQYF
NA	TRBV25-1	NA	TRBJ2-1	TGTGCCAGCAGGCCAACGGTCAATGAGCAGTTCTTC	CASRPTVNEQFF
NA	TRBV7-6	NA	TRBJ2-3	TGTGCCAGCAGCTTAGTAGACAAACCCATAGATACGCAGTATTTT	CASSLVDKPIDTQYF
NA	TRBV6-6	NA	TRBJ2-4	TGTGCCAGCAGTTACTCACAGGCCCCCAAAAACATTCAGTACTTC	CASSYSQAPKNIQYF
NA	TRBV19	NA	TRBJ2-1	TGTGCCAGTAGTATGTCAGCGTTCAATGAGCAGTTCTTC	CASSMSAFNEQFF
TRBD2	TRBV11-2	NA	TRBJ2-3	TGTGCCAGCAGCTTATACGGCGGGGGAAGCACAGATACGCAGTATTTT	CASSLYGGGSTDTQYF
TRBD2	TRBV15	NA	TRBJ2-7	TGTGCCACCAGCAGAGATTGGGGGGGCTACGAGCAGTACTTC	CATSRDWGGYEQYF
TRBD1	TRBV12-3/TRBV12-4	NA	TRBJ1-2	TGTGCCAGCAGTTTGGACAGGAACTATGGCTACACCTTC	CASSLDRNYGYTF
TRBD1	TRBV19	NA	TRBJ2-1	TGTGCCAGTAGTATACGGACAGGCGCCAATGAGCAGTTCTTC	CASSIRTGANEQFF
NA	TRBV18	NA	TRBJ2-3	TGTGCCAGCTCACCACTGGGACTGGGGACGTCAGATACGCAGTATTTT	CASSPLGLGTSDTQYF
NA	TRBV7-9	few	TRBJ1-4	TGTGCCAGCAGCTTAGGACGGCTTAATGAAAAACTGTTTTTT	CASSLGRLNEKLFF
TRBD1	TRBV2	NA	TRBJ1-3	TGTGCCAGCTCTGGGACAGCAGGAAACACCATATATTTT	CASSGTAGNTIYF
NA	TRBV10-1	NA	TRBJ2-2	TGCGCCAGCAATCCCGGGACCAACACCGGGGAGCTGTTTTTT	CASNPGTNTGELFF
TRBD1	TRBV7-2	NA	TRBJ2-7	TGTGCCAGCAGCTTAGACAGGGGGCTTATCTACGAGCAGTACTTC	CASSLDRGLIYEQYF
TRBD1	TRBV4-3	NA	TRBJ1-6	TGCGCCAGCAGCCAGGACAGGGAGAATAATTCACCCCTCCACTTT	CASSQDRENNSPLHF
NA	TRBV7-2	NA	TRBJ2-1	TGTGCCAGCAGCTTCTTTTTCGAGAAGAGCTCCTACAATGAGCAGTTCTTC	CASSFFFEKSSYNEQFF
NA	TRBV25-1	few	TRBJ2-3	TGTGCCAGCAGTGTAGGTGGGAAAAGCACAGATACGCAGTATTTT	CASSVGGKSTDTQYF
NA	TRBV12-5	NA	TRBJ2-1	TGTGCTAGTGGTTTGACAGGGTTCAATGAGCAGTTCTTC	CASGLTGFNEQFF
NA	TRBV7-8	few	TRBJ1-2	TGTGCCAGCAGCCATAAGGTGGGGGCCGAGTGGGGCTACACCTTC	CASSHKVGAEWGYTF
NA	TRBV5-1	NA	TRBJ2-2	TGCGCCAGCAGCTTGAGGCTAGCCGGGACCGGGGAGCTGTTTTTT	CASSLRLAGTGELFF
TRBD1	TRBV29-1	NA	TRBJ2-3	TGCAGCGTTGAAAGAGGGACAGGGGGTGCAGCAGATACGCAGTATTTT	CSVERGTGGAADTQYF
NA	TRBV7-9	NA	TRBJ2-7	TGTGCCAGCAGCCCGGGCGAGTCCTACGAGCAGTACTTC	CASSPGESYEQYF
NA	TRBV30	NA	TRBJ2-2	TGTGCCTGGAGTGTAGTGCCGGCAGGAACCGGGGAGCTGTTTTTT	CAWSVVPAGTGELFF
TRBD2	TRBV4-3	NA	TRBJ2-7	TGCGCCAGCAGCCGGGTTAGCGGGGACGGGGTCGACGAGCAGTACTTC	CASSRVSGDGVDEQYF